Listed below are T cell receptor beta chains from one sample, sequenced in a study of T cell repertoires in urothelial bladder cancer. Assay: immunoSEQ multiplex PCR; the TCRdb copy retains only in-frame clones and omits some. There are around 12,000 clones in the sample; roughly two thirds occur only once, and 6.5% to 8.5% lies in the top ten. Sample: tumor-infiltrating cells from bladder cancer. These receptors all come from a human donor with a benign inflammatory bladder lesion. Both conserved end residues are trimmed from each CDR3. A D gene is named only where the DNA matches it firmly.

>TRBJ2-7|10|-|TRBV11-2
ASSPDRSEQY
>TRBJ2-3|12|-|TRBV7-9
ASSFEGLSDTQY
>TRBJ2-1|12|-|TRBV6-5
ASSYFGGLNEQF
>TRBJ2-7|12|-|TRBV7-9
ASSLWRGSGEQY
>TRBJ2-7|15|TRBD2|TRBV5-6
ASSEGLAGGAPDEQY
>TRBJ2-1|12|-|TRBV5-6
ASSLSRGKNEQF
>-|12|-|TRBV9
ASSTSTSPYEQY
>TRBJ1-2|13|-|TRBV11-2
ASSLIVAGIGGYT
>TRBJ2-2|13|TRBD1|TRBV5-1
ASSLTTGGFGELF
>TRBJ1-2|12|-|TRBV5-5
ASSLQWLHYGYT
>TRBJ2-2|15|TRBD2|TRBV4-2
ASSQLAGVQNTGELF
>TRBJ2-5|11|-|TRBV5-6
ASSSEGQETQY
>TRBJ1-2|13|-|TRBV30
AWSAGHRWDYGYT
>TRBJ2-3|13|TRBD2|TRBV19
ASSIPSGGTDTQY
>TRBJ2-5|15|TRBD2|TRBV7-2
ASSFLAGGRIEETQY
>TRBJ2-2|9|-|TRBV7-8
ASTRSGELF
>TRBJ2-5|13|-|TRBV10-3
AIRPGTWSQETQY
>TRBJ2-5|13|-|TRBV4-1
ASSQGFRAGETQY
>TRBJ2-7|14|-|TRBV7-8
ASSLAWGRRGNEQY
>TRBJ2-2|13|TRBD2|TRBV7-3
ASSTTSVNTGELF
>TRBJ1-2|10|-|TRBV30
AWKAPGYGYT
>TRBJ1-2|15|TRBD1|TRBV7-9
ASSPPLGQGAVNGYT
>TRBJ2-7|16|-|TRBV4-1
ASSQAIGSYPFLREQY
>TRBJ2-4|14|-|TRBV7-8
ASSLMGTQAKNIQY
>TRBJ2-2|14|TRBD1|TRBV5-1
ASSPETGSNTGELF
>TRBJ2-7|17|-|TRBV5-1
ASSAGGRLALGKIGEQY
>TRBJ2-1|13|-|TRBV9
ASSVSPDGWNEQF
>TRBJ2-2|14|-|TRBV19
ASSTDSYSNTGELF
>TRBJ2-7|13|TRBD1|TRBV7-9
ASSPWDRDDYEQY
>TRBJ1-6|11|TRBD1|TRBV6-6
AGRRDSDSPLH
>TRBJ2-5|13|-|TRBV7-8
ASSPALGPQETQY
>TRBJ1-1|10|-|TRBV19
ASASSGSEAF
>TRBJ2-7|13|TRBD2|TRBV11-2
ASSLGSGNSYEQY
>TRBJ1-5|13|-|TRBV27
ASSLSYREGQPQH
>TRBJ2-3|16|-|TRBV7-2
ASSSRGPGTVSTDTQY
>TRBJ1-3|13|-|TRBV23-1
ASSPLGGPGNTIY
>TRBJ2-7|12|TRBD1|TRBV9
ASSPQGFRYEQY
>TRBJ1-2|16|TRBD1|TRBV4-1
ASSQDLGGALRDYGYT
>TRBJ2-3|13|TRBD2|TRBV7-9
ASSLGLAGTDTQY
>TRBJ2-7|12|-|TRBV11-2
ASSLDGSNYEQY
>TRBJ2-7|14|TRBD1|TRBV5-4
ASSPLPGQGTNEQY
>TRBJ1-1|13|-|TRBV6-1
ASRLQYALNTEAF
>TRBJ1-2|13|-|TRBV6-1
ASSEAPGENYGYT